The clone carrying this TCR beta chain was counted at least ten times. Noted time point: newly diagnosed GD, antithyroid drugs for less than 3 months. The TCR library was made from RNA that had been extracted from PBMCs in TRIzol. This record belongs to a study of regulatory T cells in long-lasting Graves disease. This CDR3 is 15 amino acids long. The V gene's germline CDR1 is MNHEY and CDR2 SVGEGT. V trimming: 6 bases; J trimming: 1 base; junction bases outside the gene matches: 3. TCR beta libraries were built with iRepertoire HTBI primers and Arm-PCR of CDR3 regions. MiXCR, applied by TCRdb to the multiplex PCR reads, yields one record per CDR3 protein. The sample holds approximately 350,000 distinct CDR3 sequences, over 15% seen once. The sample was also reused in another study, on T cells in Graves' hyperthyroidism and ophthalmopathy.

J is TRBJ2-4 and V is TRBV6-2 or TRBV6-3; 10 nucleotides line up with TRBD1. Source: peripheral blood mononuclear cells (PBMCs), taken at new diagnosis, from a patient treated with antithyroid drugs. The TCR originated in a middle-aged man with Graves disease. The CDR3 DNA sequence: TGTGCCAGCAGCCGGGACAGGGGCGCCAAAAACATTCAGTACTTC. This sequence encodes CASSRDRGAKNIQYF.